What follows describes a single T cell receptor (beta chain). The CDR3 extends over 15 amino acids. The V gene's germline CDR1 is SGHAT and CDR2 FQNNGV. V shed 5 bases and J 5 bases; nucleotides not matched to a gene: 4. TCRdb's table, derived via immunoSEQ multiplex PCR, lists solely in-frame clones and lacks some. Among some 88,000 clones listed, under 90% were seen once. The data derive from a study of blood T cell repertoires in COVID-19. Study-level background: The study drew acute and convalescent COVID-19 samples from the United States, Italy and Spain. T cells, B-cell-depleted T cells, or PBMCs supplied cDNA or gDNA.

The specimen was peripheral blood. This receptor was identified in a woman aged 70-85 years with acute or convalescent COVID-19. The chain employs TRBV11-2 and TRBJ2-5; 14 bases match TRBD2. For the CDR3, the DNA is TGTGCCAGCAGCACCCGGACTAGCGGGGGGGAGACCCAGTACTTC. Protein: CASSTRTSGGETQYF.